The 27 T cell receptor beta chains below all came from one sample that was sequenced in a study of T cell repertoires in cytomegalovirus infection. MiXCR, run by TCRdb on the reads, gives a single entry per CDR3 protein. The sample records 700,000 to 850,000 distinct CDR3 sequences, over 25% being singletons. No cognate antigen is known for these TCRs. Sequenced material: cultured CD8+ T cells from PBMCs, taken from culture after CMV antigen stimulation. The receptors were gathered from a human donor in good health (CMV status not recorded). Some clones in this sample may be carry-over from other donors' samples.

This clonotype was recorded at least ten times. V and J are TRBV6-1 and TRBJ2-4, with 10 bases fitting TRBD1. The CDR3 is 18 residues long. After removal of 6 bases from V and 3 bases from J, the junction contained 14 bases not matched to a gene. Germline assignment: CDR1 MNHNS and CDR2 SASEGT. The CDR3: CASRGGTGDHGGKNIQYF. The CDR3 DNA reads TGTGCCAGCAGGGGAGGGACAGGGGATCATGGGGGCAAAAACATTCAGTACTTC.

This chain's CDR3 is CSAPPDRLNTEAFF. CDR3 sequence (DNA): TGCAGTGCTCCCCCCGACAGGCTGAACACTGAAGCTTTCTTT. The chain combines TRBV20-1 with TRBJ1-1; TRBD1 is a possible D gene (6 bases). Trimming shortened V by 5 bases and J by 0 bases, and 13 bases separated the two germline ends. Germline CDR1 and CDR2: DFQATT and SNEGSKA (reference sequence). The CDR3 extends over 14 amino acids.

The chain links TRBV5-4 to TRBJ2-7; perhaps D is TRBD1 or TRBD2 (6 bases each). The CDR3 contains 16 residues. Deletions cut 3 bases from V and 4 bases from J, with 20 bases between. Germline V CDR1 and CDR2: SGHNT, YYREEE (reference sequence). The CDR3 protein is CASSSSRGRVSYEQYF. Written as DNA, the CDR3 is TGTGCCAGCAGCTCAAGTCGGGGGCGCGTAAGTTACGAGCAGTACTTC.

This chain links TRBV12-3 or TRBV12-4 with TRBJ2-7; D possibly corresponds to TRBD1 (5 bases). Trimming removed 5 bases from V and 3 bases from J, with 14 bases in between. This CDR3 is 14 amino acids long. The CDR3 DNA reads TGTGCCAGCAGTCCCTCAGGGTACGTCTACGAGCAGTACTTC. Translating it yields CASSPSGYVYEQYF.

The chain links TRBV7-9 to TRBJ2-7, with D uncertain. The CDR3 contains 14 residues. V lost 4 bases and J 4 bases, leaving 14 bases between the germline ends. CDR1 and CDR2 (germline): SEHNR, FQNEAQ (reference sequence). The chain's CDR3 is CASSSPLERYEQYV. The DNA of the CDR3 is TGTGCCAGCAGCTCCCCATTGGAAAGGTACGAGCAGTACGTC.

This clonotype was observed many times. This sequence joins TRBV7-8 and TRBJ2-1; D remains ambiguous. From germline, CDR1 is SGHVS and CDR2 FQNEAQ. The CDR3 has 18 amino acids. Trimming stripped 5 bases from V and 1 base from J, with 21 bases between. The CDR3 region is CASSITLLFGGSYNEQFF. The CDR3 DNA reads TGTGCCAGCAGCATAACCCTTCTGTTCGGTGGTTCCTACAATGAGCAGTTCTTC.

This clonotype was seen more than once but under ten times. The chain couples TRBV6-6 to TRBJ2-2, with 11 bases identical to TRBD1. The CDR3 loop spans 14 amino acids. With V trimmed by 5 bases and J by 6 bases, 2 bases remained unmatched. Per germline, CDR1 MNHNY and CDR2 SVGAGI (reference sequence). The CDR3 bases are TGTGCCAGCAGTCGGGACAGGGGGTCCGGGGAGCTGTTTTTT. Amino acids: CASSRDRGSGELFF.

V usage is TRBV3-1 and J usage is TRBJ2-3; TRBD1 matches 9 bases. The CDR3 consists of 16 residues. Per germline, CDR1 LGHDT and CDR2 YNNKEL (reference sequence). Trimming at V came to 1 base and at J to 0 bases, leaving 2 bases not matched to a gene. The chain's CDR3 is CASSQVGTGSTDTQYF. The CDR3 DNA is TGTGCCAGCAGCCAAGTTGGGACAGGGAGCACAGATACGCAGTATTTT.

This clonotype was seen more than once but under ten times. The chain recombines TRBV10-3 with TRBJ1-2; D is perhaps TRBD1 (5 bases). V lost 8 bases, J lost 8 bases, and 15 bases lay in between. The germline V gene encodes CDR1 ENHRY and CDR2 SYGVKD. This CDR3 spans 12 amino acids. The CDR3 DNA reads as TGTGCCATCCGGGTGGGGGAGAGAGGCTACACCTTC. This sequence encodes CAIRVGERGYTF.

This chain uses TRBV12-3 or TRBV12-4 with TRBJ1-2; 9 bases agree with TRBD1. There are 15 residues in the CDR3. Unmatched junction bases numbered 6, after V lost 7 bases and J lost 0 bases. The CDR3 reads CASNPDRGTNYGYTF. CDR3 in DNA: TGTGCCAGCAACCCGGACAGGGGTACTAACTATGGCTACACCTTC.

V gene TRBV10-2 combines with J gene TRBJ2-3; D ambiguous. Deletions cut 7 bases from V and 2 bases from J, with 10 bases between. The CDR3 covers 13 residues. Germline-derived CDR1 and CDR2 are WSHSY and SAAADI. The CDR3 nucleotides read TGCGCCAGCAACGACGAGTACACAGATACGCAGTATTTT. This codes for CASNDEYTDTQYF.

V usage is TRBV19 and J usage is TRBJ1-1; a weak D match, TRBD1 (6 bases). V was trimmed by 11 bases and J by 1 base, leaving 26 bases between them. The CDR3 is 17 amino acids. CDR1 is LNHDA and CDR2 is SQIVND in the germline V gene (reference sequence). Here the CDR3 reads CASSNALQGPQNTEAFF. CDR3 sequence (DNA): TGTGCCTCATCAAATGCCCTCCAGGGGCCCCAGAACACTGAAGCTTTCTTT.

CDR3 sequence: CASSVKGGGEFAEAFF. CDR3 bases: TGCGCCAGCAGCGTGAAAGGGGGAGGGGAATTCGCTGAAGCTTTCTTT. This rearrangement joins TRBV5-1 to TRBJ1-1; maybe TRBD1 (6 bases). The V gene lost 4 bases and the J gene lost 6 bases, with 22 bases spanning the gap. Germline V gene sequence: CDR1 SGHRS, CDR2 YFSETQ. The CDR3 consists of 16 residues.

V and J are TRBV24-1 and TRBJ2-2, with D possibly matching TRBD2 (5 bases). The CDR3 is 16 amino acids. Looked up from germline, CDR1 is KGHDR and CDR2 is SFDVKD. Trimming removed 1 base from V and 3 bases from J, with 11 bases in between. CDR3 bases: TGTGCCACCAGTGATTTAAGAGGGATGGACACCGGGGAGCTGTTTTTT. Amino acid sequence: CATSDLRGMDTGELFF.

This clonotype was observed once. The rearrangement joins TRBV7-9 to TRBJ1-3; possibly TRBD1 for D (5 bases). The CDR3 consists of 15 residues. V lost 8 bases and J lost 1, with 15 bases in between. Germline CDR1 is SEHNR and CDR2 is FQNEAQ (reference sequence). CDR3 in DNA: TGTGCCAGCGGCCCCAGACAGCGGTCTGGAAACACCATATATTTT. Protein sequence: CASGPRQRSGNTIYF.

The chain links TRBV5-6 to TRBJ1-5; D gene unclear. V was trimmed by 2 bases and J by 3 bases, leaving 9 bases between them. This CDR3 has 14 residues. Germline lookup yields CDR1 SGHDT and CDR2 YYEEEE. The CDR3 region has the DNA TGTGCCAGCAGCTTCTTTCCCCTCAATCAGCCCCAGCATTTT. It specifies CASSFFPLNQPQHF.

The chain combines TRBV12-3 or TRBV12-4 with TRBJ1-5; possibly TRBD1 for D (5 bases). The ends were cut back, 2 bases at V and 5 bases at J, with 13 bases in the middle. The CDR3 consists of 15 residues. CDR3 amino acids: CASSLFEGDDQPQHF. The CDR3 nucleotides read TGTGCCAGCAGTTTATTCGAAGGGGACGATCAGCCCCAGCATTTT.

The chain joins TRBV6-2 or TRBV6-3 to TRBJ2-7; D is perhaps TRBD2 (5 bases). The CDR3 consists of 12 residues. Trimming left V 5 bases short and J 2 bases short, with 7 bases between. Per germline, CDR1 MNHEY and CDR2 SVGEGT. The CDR3 loop is CASSHGAYEQYV. CDR3 DNA sequence: TGTGCCAGCAGTCACGGGGCCTACGAGCAGTACGTC.

The table lists this clonotype with a few counts. The gene calls are TRBV10-3 and TRBJ2-5, with TRBD2 matching over 7 bases. The CDR3 is 14 residues long. The trim removed 3 bases at V and 3 bases at J, leaving 4 bases unmatched. Germline CDR1 ENHRY, CDR2 SYGVKD. The CDR3 nucleotides read TGTGCCATCAGTGACGGACGGGGGGAAGAGACCCAGTACTTC. This gives the protein CAISDGRGEETQYF.

V and J are TRBV5-6 and TRBJ2-6; D possibly uses TRBD1 or TRBD2 (5 bases each). In germline, CDR1 is SGHDT, CDR2 YYEEEE. The V gene lost 0 bases and the J gene lost 1 base, with 8 bases spanning the gap. The CDR3 is 16 amino acids. The CDR3 loop is CASSLEWGSGANVLTF. DNA for the CDR3: TGTGCCAGCAGCTTGGAATGGGGGTCTGGGGCCAACGTCCTGACTTTC.

The J gene is TRBJ2-1, the V gene TRBV2; D gene ambiguous. The V end was cut by 10 bases, the J end by 1 base, with 8 bases between. The CDR3 loop spans 12 amino acids. Germline-derived CDR1 and CDR2 are SNHLY and FYNNEI. The CDR3 region is CAKAVSYNEQFF. The CDR3 region has the DNA TGTGCCAAGGCGGTATCCTACAATGAGCAGTTCTTC.

This clonotype was counted only a few times. The V call is TRBV9, the J call TRBJ2-3; a possible D gene is TRBD2 (6 bases). Per germline, CDR1 SGDLS and CDR2 YYNGEE. The CDR3 length is 15 residues. Trimming shortened V by 3 bases and J by 9 bases, and 20 bases separated the two germline ends. The CDR3 loop is CASSALGTAEGTQYF. The CDR3 DNA follows: TGTGCCAGCAGCGCCCTCGGGACCGCGGAGGGGACGCAGTATTTT.

J is TRBJ2-1 and V is TRBV27; 10 bases line up with TRBD2. CDR1 is MNHEY, CDR2 SMNVEV, per germline (reference sequence). This CDR3 is built from 16 residues. With 4 bases clipped from V and 4 bases from J, the junction kept 7 bases outside the gene matches. In DNA form, the CDR3 reads TGTGCCAGCAGTTGGGTCTCTAGCGGGGGATACAATGAGCAGTTCTTC. It translates to CASSWVSSGGYNEQFF.

The table lists this clonotype with a few counts. The genes are TRBV28 and TRBJ2-1; D may correspond to TRBD1 or TRBD2 (6 bases each). Trimming pared 8 bases from V and 0 bases from J, leaving 20 bases between. Germline V gene sequence: CDR1 MDHEN, CDR2 SYDVKM. This CDR3 spans 17 amino acids. CDR3 residues: CASSSLRGRSSYNEQFF. Here the CDR3 DNA reads TGTGCCAGCTCATCTCTACGGGGGCGTAGCTCCTACAATGAGCAGTTCTTC. The variable domain in full, completed from reference TRBV28 and TRBJ2-1, reads DVKVTQSSRYLVKRTGEKVFLECVQDMDHENMFWYRQDPGLGLRLIYFSYDVKMKEKGDIPEGYSVSREKKERFSLILESASTNQTSMYLCASSSLRGRSSYNEQFFGPGTRLTVL.

A few counts support this clonotype. This sequence joins TRBV7-8 and TRBJ2-2; D is possibly TRBD1 (5 bases). Germline V gene data show CDR1 as SGHVS and CDR2 as FQNEAQ. CDR3 length equals 16 residues. V was trimmed by 1 base and J by 5 bases, leaving 14 bases between them. The CDR3 is CASSLGGGAPTGELFF. CDR3 sequence (DNA): TGTGCCAGCAGCTTAGGGGGTGGGGCGCCTACCGGGGAGCTGTTTTTT. Supplemented by reference TRBV7-8 and TRBJ2-2, the full variable domain reads GAGVSQSPRYKVAKRGQDVALRCDPISGHVSLFWYQQALGQGPEFLTYFQNEAQLDKSGLPSDRFFAERPEGSVSTLKIQRTQQEDSAVYLCASSLGGGAPTGELFFGEGSRLTVL.

The rearrangement links TRBV12-3 or TRBV12-4 to TRBJ1-3, with 7 bases lining up with TRBD1. J gave up 2 bases and V 4 bases, and 11 bases lay outside the gene matches. The CDR3 length is 17 residues. DNA for the CDR3: TGTGCCAGCAGTTCCCTCCGGGACAGCTCCCCTGGAAACACCATATATTTT. Protein sequence: CASSSLRDSSPGNTIYF.

This rearrangement joins TRBV18 to TRBJ1-4; the match to TRBD1 covers 8 bases. The CDR3 runs to 16 residues. The V segment lost 3 bases and the J segment 8 bases; nucleotides outside the gene matches: 11. Germline-derived CDR1 and CDR2 are KGHSH and LQKENI. CDR3 sequence (DNA): TGTGCCAGCTCACCTCAACAGGGGGGAGAAAGAGAAAAACTGTTTTTT. It encodes CASSPQQGGEREKLFF.